Listed here are 22 T cell receptor beta chains from one sample, sequenced in a study of blood T cell repertoires in COVID-19. Profiling relied on immunoSEQ multiplex PCR, and the TCRdb table lists in-frame clones only, not all of them. Of roughly 200,000 clones in the sample, over 80% were seen once. Specimen: PBMCs or T cells enriched from blood (not recorded which). Receptors were obtained from a man between 25 and 39 years old who had recovered from COVID-19.

This chain joins TRBV6-5 and TRBJ1-2; D not certain. Trimming removed 10 bases at V and 4 bases at J, with 16 bases between. The germline gives CDR1 MNHEY, CDR2 SVGAGI. The CDR3 is 13 residues long. In DNA form, the CDR3 reads TGTGCCATACGCCCCCCGGAGGGCTATGGCTACACCTTC. It yields the protein CAIRPPEGYGYTF.

This chain links TRBV29-1 with TRBJ2-1; D perhaps matches TRBD1 (5 bases). V shed 0 bases and J shed 6 bases, with 12 bases lying between them. The CDR3 sequence is 14 residues long. Germline loops: CDR1 SQVTM, CDR2 ANQGSEA. In DNA, the CDR3 is TGCAGCGTTGAAGATCTGAGGCAGGGCAATGAGCAGTTCTTC. This codes for CSVEDLRQGNEQFF.

J is TRBJ2-1 and V is TRBV6-5; no definite D call. The CDR3 sequence is 14 residues long. The V gene's germline CDR1 is MNHEY and CDR2 SVGAGI. V was shortened by 0 bases and J by 7 bases, with 10 bases between the two germline ends. CDR3 sequence reads: CASSYSLSPNEQFF. CDR3 DNA: TGTGCCAGCAGTTACTCGTTGTCCCCGAATGAGCAGTTCTTC.

The genes are TRBV7-6 and TRBJ1-2; 7 bases line up with TRBD1. After removal of 2 bases from V and 6 bases from J, the junction contained 3 bases not matched to a gene. CDR3 size: 13 residues. The V gene's germline CDR1 is SGHVS and CDR2 FNYEAQ. CDR3 DNA: TGTGCCAGCAGCTTATCAGGGGGTGATGGCTACACCTTC. Amino acid sequence: CASSLSGGDGYTF.

The V call is TRBV30, the J call TRBJ2-7, with D perhaps TRBD2 (6 bases). V lost 6 bases, J lost 10 bases, and 13 bases lay in between. Germline loops: CDR1 GTSNPN, CDR2 SVGIG (reference sequence). The CDR3 loop spans 10 amino acids. This CDR3 is CACADYPQYF. In DNA form, the CDR3 reads TGTGCCTGCGCGGACTACCCCCAGTACTTC.

The chain links TRBV6-2 or TRBV6-3 to TRBJ2-1; weak D call: TRBD2 (6 bases). Germline CDR1 is MNHEY and CDR2 is SVGEGT. The CDR3 runs 14 residues. V was pared by 2 bases and J by 10 bases, with 15 bases between. The CDR3 reads CASSYTTRAGEQFF. In DNA form, the CDR3 reads TGTGCCAGCAGTTACACCACTAGGGCGGGGGAGCAGTTCTTC.

The chain carries TRBV9 and TRBJ2-2, with 11 bases that match TRBD1. V lost 3 bases and J lost 4; bases outside the gene matches: 11. The CDR3 loop spans 18 amino acids. CDR1 is SGDLS, CDR2 YYNGEE, per germline. The CDR3 DNA follows: TGTGCCAGCAGCGCCCAAGTCGGGGGGACAGGGGGCACCGGGGAGCTGTTTTTT. Encoded protein: CASSAQVGGTGGTGELFF.

The chain combines TRBV19 with TRBJ1-5; TRBD1 aligns across 7 bases. The ends lost 7 bases at V and 4 bases at J; junction bases unmatched: 4. The CDR3 is 13 amino acids. Per the germline V gene, CDR1 is LNHDA and CDR2 is SQIVND (reference sequence). As DNA, the CDR3 is TGTGCCAGTACTCCGACAGGGAATCAGCCCCAGCATTTT. Its protein is CASTPTGNQPQHF.

This clone has a single count. The chain couples TRBV30 to TRBJ2-7; D call uncertain. V was shortened by 0 bases and J by 2 bases, with 8 bases between the two germline ends. CDR3 size: 13 residues. Germline CDR1 and CDR2: GTSNPN and SVGIG (reference sequence). CDR3 amino acids: CAWSVRSTYEQYF. The CDR3 bases are TGTGCCTGGAGTGTACGGAGCACCTACGAGCAGTACTTC.

This chain links TRBV7-9 with TRBJ1-1; D is ambiguous. The germline V gene encodes CDR1 SEHNR and CDR2 FQNEAQ (reference sequence). Trimming shortened V by 7 bases and J by 7 bases, and 10 bases separated the two germline ends. This CDR3 contains 11 residues. CDR3 in DNA: TGTGCCAGCACCATGGGAGGTGAAGCTTTCTTT. It is translated as CASTMGGEAFF.

V and J are TRBV7-6 and TRBJ1-4; D remains ambiguous. Germline lookup yields CDR1 SGHVS and CDR2 FNYEAQ. Between the trimmed V and J ends, which lost 1 base and 8 bases, there was a span of 14 bases. The CDR3 runs 15 residues. The CDR3 sequence: CASSLENPTGEKLFF. The CDR3 nucleotides read TGTGCCAGCAGCTTAGAAAACCCGACGGGGGAAAAACTGTTTTTT.

V and J are TRBV6-5 and TRBJ2-7; TRBD1 is a possible D gene (5 bases). The germline V gene has CDR1 MNHEY and CDR2 SVGAGI. The CDR3 runs 15 residues. Trimming took 5 bases from V and 3 from J, leaving 17 bases between them. CDR3 in DNA: TGTGCCAGCAGTCGACAGAAACCCCCGGGCTACGAGCAGTACTTC. Translating it yields CASSRQKPPGYEQYF.

The V and J genes are TRBV24-1 and TRBJ2-3; D is uncertain. Germline-derived CDR1 and CDR2 are KGHDR and SFDVKD. Trimming took 6 bases from V and 6 from J, leaving 6 bases between them. The CDR3 consists of 11 residues. The CDR3 here is CATSNGDTQYF. The CDR3 nucleotides read TGTGCCACCAGTAATGGCGATACGCAGTATTTT.

The V gene is TRBV6-5, the J gene TRBJ2-7; the match to TRBD2 covers 11 bases. CDR1 is MNHEY, CDR2 SVGAGI, per germline. This CDR3 has 13 amino acids. J lost 5 bases, V lost 8 bases, and 5 bases had no gene match. The CDR3 bases are TGTGCCAGCCGGGGACTAGCGGACCACGAGCAGTACTTC. Translating it yields CASRGLADHEQYF.

This chain uses TRBV4-1 with TRBJ1-6; D is perhaps TRBD1 (6 bases). V was pared by 0 bases and J by 8 bases, with 17 bases between. From germline, CDR1 is MGHRA and CDR2 YSYEKL. The CDR3 is 17 amino acids. CDR3 sequence: CASSQDRGGTSYSPLHF. The CDR3 DNA reads TGCGCCAGCAGCCAAGATAGGGGGGGCACTTCATATTCACCCCTCCACTTT.

The CDR3 protein is CASSPDRSNQPQHF. CDR3 bases: TGTGCCAGCAGCCCCGACAGGAGCAATCAGCCCCAGCATTTT. The V call is TRBV7-2, the J call TRBJ1-5, with D tentatively TRBD1 (6 bases). Germline-derived CDR1 and CDR2 are SGHTA and FQGNSA. V lost 5 bases, J lost 1 base, and 9 bases lay in between. The CDR3 is 14 residues long.

This clone was seen a single time. J is TRBJ1-1 and V is TRBV25-1, with a weak D call TRBD1 (6 bases). Germline V gene data show CDR1 as MGHDK and CDR2 as SYGVNS. Trimming stripped 2 bases from V and 5 bases from J, with 9 bases between. The CDR3 length is 13 residues. The CDR3 nucleotides read TGTGCCAGCAGTGAACGTCAGGGGACTGAAGCTTTCTTT. Translating gives CASSERQGTEAFF.

This rearrangement joins TRBV27 to TRBJ2-7, with TRBD1 identical over 8 bases. The V and J ends lost 2 bases and 2 bases, in that order; junction bases with no gene match: 14. The CDR3 has 18 amino acids. Germline V gene lookup returns CDR1 MNHEY and CDR2 SMNVEV (reference sequence). CDR3 sequence reads: CASSLEFRTRDRTYEQYF. CDR3 sequence (DNA): TGTGCCAGCAGTTTAGAATTTCGTACTAGGGACAGGACCTACGAGCAGTACTTC.

The chain is built from TRBV3-1 (or the pseudogene TRBV3-2) and TRBJ1-4; D call uncertain. The CDR3 loop spans 16 amino acids. V was cut by 0 bases and J by 8 bases, with 16 bases left in between. In germline, CDR1 is LGHDT, CDR2 YNNKEL (reference sequence). The CDR3 nucleotides read TGTGCCAGCAGCCAAGATCGGGGTGGTATCGGGGAAAAACTGTTTTTT. Residues: CASSQDRGGIGEKLFF.

The CDR3: CASSTGTGDPQPQHF. In nucleotides, the CDR3 is TGTGCCAGTAGTACCGGGACAGGGGATCCGCAGCCCCAGCATTTT. The rearrangement links TRBV19 to TRBJ1-5; 10 bases agree with TRBD1. The junction had 7 bases not matched to a gene; V was cut back by 4 bases and J by 7 bases. Looked up from germline, CDR1 is LNHDA and CDR2 is SQIVND (reference sequence). The CDR3 is 15 amino acids. Supplemented by reference TRBV19 and TRBJ1-5, the full variable domain reads DGGITQSPKYLFRKEGQNVTLSCEQNLNHDAMYWYRQDPGQGLRLIYYSQIVNDFQKGDIAEGYSVSREKKESFPLTVTSAQKNPTAFYLCASSTGTGDPQPQHFGDGTRLSIL.

The CDR3 DNA follows: TGCGCCAGCAGTCTCCAGTTCACAGATACGCAGTATTTT. This gives the protein CASSLQFTDTQYF. This chain joins TRBV5-1 and TRBJ2-3; D unclear. CDR3 length equals 13 residues. Germline CDR1 is SGHRS and CDR2 is YFSETQ. Trimming removed 5 bases at V and 2 bases at J, with 9 bases between.

J is TRBJ1-2 and V is TRBV7-8; a possible D gene is TRBD1 (5 bases). Between the trimmed V and J ends, which lost 5 bases and 2 bases, there was a span of 15 bases. CDR1 is SGHVS, CDR2 FQNEAQ, per germline. This CDR3 is built from 15 residues. The CDR3 sequence: CASSRLAGPNYGYTF. The CDR3 region has the DNA TGTGCCAGCAGCCGGCTCGCAGGGCCAAACTATGGCTACACCTTC.